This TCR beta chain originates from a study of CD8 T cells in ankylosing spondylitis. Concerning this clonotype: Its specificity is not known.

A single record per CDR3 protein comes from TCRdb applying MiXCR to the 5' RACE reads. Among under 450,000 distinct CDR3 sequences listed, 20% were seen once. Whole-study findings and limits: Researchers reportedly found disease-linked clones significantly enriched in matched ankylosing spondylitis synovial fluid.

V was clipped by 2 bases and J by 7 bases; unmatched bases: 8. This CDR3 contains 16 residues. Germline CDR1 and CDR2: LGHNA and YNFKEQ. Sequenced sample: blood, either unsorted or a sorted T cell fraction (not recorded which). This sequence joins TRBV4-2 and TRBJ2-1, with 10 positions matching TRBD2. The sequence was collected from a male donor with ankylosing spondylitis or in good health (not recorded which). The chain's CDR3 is CASSQSASGGYNEQFF. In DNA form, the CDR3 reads TGTGCCAGCAGCCAATCGGCTAGCGGGGGCTATAATGAGCAGTTCTTC.